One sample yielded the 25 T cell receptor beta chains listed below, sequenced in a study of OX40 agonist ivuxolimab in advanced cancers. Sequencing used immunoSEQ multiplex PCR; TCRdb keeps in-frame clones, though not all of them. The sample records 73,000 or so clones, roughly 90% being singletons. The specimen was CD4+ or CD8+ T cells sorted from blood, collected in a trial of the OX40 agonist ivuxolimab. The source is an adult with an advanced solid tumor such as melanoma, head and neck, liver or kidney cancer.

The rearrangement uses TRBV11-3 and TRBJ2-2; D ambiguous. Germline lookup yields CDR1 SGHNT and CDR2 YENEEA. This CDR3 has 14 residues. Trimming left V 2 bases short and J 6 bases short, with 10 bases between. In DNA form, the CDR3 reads TGTGCCAGCAGCTTATGGGGTACCGCCGGGGAGCTGTTTTTT. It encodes CASSLWGTAGELFF.

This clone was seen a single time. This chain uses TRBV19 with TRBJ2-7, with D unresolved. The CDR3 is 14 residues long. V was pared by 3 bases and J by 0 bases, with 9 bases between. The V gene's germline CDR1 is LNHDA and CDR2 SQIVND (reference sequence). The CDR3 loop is CASSISENSYEQYF. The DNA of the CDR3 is TGTGCCAGTAGTATCTCAGAGAACTCCTACGAGCAGTACTTC.

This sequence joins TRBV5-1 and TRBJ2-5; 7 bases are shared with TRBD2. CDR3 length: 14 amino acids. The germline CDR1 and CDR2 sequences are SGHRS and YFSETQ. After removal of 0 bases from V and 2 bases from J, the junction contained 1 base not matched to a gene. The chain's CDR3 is CASSLGSGQETQYF. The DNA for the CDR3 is TGCGCCAGCAGCTTGGGTAGCGGGCAAGAGACCCAGTACTTC.

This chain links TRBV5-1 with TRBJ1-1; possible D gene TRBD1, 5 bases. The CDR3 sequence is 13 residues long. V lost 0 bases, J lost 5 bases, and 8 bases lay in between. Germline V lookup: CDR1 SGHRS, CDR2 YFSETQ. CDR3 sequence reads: CASSLEWGTEAFF. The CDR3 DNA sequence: TGCGCCAGCAGCTTGGAGTGGGGGACTGAAGCTTTCTTT.

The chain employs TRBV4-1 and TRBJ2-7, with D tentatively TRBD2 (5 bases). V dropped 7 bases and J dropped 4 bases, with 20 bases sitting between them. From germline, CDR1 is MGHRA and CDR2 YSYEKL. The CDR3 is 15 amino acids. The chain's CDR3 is CASTPRGLGSYEQYF. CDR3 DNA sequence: TGCGCCAGCACGCCACGAGGGTTAGGATCTTACGAGCAGTACTTC.

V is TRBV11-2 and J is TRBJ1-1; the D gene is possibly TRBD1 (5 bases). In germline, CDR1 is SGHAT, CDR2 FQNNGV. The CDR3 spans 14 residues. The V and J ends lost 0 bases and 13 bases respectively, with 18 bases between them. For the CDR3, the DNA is TGTGCCAGCAGCTTAGATCTGGGGCGGATGAAGGTTTTCTTT. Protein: CASSLDLGRMKVFF.

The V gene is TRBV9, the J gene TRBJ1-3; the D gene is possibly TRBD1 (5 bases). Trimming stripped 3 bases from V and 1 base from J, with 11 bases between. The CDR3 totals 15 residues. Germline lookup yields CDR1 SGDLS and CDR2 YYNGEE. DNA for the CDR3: TGTGCCAGCAGCGCCGGGACCGGGTCTGGAAACACCATATATTTT. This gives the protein CASSAGTGSGNTIYF.

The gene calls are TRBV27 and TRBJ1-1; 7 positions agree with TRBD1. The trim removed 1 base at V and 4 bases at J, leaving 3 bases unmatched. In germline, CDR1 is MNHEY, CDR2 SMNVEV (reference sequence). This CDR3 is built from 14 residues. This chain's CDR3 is CASSLFSGGTEAFF. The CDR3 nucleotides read TGTGCCAGCAGTTTATTCTCAGGGGGCACTGAAGCTTTCTTT.

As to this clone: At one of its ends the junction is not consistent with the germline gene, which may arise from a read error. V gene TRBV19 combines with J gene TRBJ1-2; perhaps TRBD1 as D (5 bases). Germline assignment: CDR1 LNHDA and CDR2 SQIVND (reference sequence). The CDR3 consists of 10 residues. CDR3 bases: TGTGCCAGTAGTTCTCAGGGTTTCTCCTTC. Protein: CASSSQGFSF. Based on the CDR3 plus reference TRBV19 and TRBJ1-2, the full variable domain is DGGITQSPKYLFRKEGQNVTLSCEQNLNHDAMYWYRQDPGQGLRLIYYSQIVNDFQKGDIAEGYSVSREKKESFPLTVTSAQKNPTAFYLCASSSQGFSFGSGTRLTVV.

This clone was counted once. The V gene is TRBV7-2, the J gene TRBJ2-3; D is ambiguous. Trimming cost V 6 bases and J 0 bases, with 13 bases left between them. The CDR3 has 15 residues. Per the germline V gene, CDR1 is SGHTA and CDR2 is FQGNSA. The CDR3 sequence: CASSFSLYSTDTQYF. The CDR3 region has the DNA TGTGCCAGCAGTTTCAGCCTCTATAGCACAGATACGCAGTATTTT.

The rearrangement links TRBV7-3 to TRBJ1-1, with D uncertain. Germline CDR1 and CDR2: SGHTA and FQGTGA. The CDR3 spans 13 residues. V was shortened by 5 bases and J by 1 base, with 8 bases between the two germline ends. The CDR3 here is CASSTHRNTEAFF. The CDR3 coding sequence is TGTGCCAGCAGCACTCACAGGAACACTGAAGCTTTCTTT.

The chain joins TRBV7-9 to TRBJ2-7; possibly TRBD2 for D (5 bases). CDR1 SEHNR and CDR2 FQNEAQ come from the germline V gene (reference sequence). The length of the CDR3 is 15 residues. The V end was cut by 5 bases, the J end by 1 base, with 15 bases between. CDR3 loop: CASSPGYSRSYEQYF. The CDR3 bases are TGTGCCAGCAGCCCGGGGTATTCAAGATCCTACGAGCAGTACTTC.

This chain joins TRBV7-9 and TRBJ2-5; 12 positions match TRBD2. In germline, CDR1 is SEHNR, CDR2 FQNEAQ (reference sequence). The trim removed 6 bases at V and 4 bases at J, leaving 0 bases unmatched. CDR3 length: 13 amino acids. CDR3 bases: TGTGCCAGCAGGGGACTAGCGGGAGAGACCCAGTACTTC. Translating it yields CASRGLAGETQYF.

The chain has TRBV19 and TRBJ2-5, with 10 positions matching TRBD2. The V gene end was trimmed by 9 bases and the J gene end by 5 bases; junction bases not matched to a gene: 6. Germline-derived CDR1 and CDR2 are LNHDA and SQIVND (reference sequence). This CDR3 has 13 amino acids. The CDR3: CARLTSGNETQYF. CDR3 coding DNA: TGTGCCAGACTTACTAGCGGGAACGAGACCCAGTACTTC.

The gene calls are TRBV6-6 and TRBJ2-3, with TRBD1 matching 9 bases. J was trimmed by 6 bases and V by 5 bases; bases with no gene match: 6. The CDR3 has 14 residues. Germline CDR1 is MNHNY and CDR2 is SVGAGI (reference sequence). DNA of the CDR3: TGTGCCAGCAGTATAGGACAGGGGAGTGATACGCAGTATTTT. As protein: CASSIGQGSDTQYF.

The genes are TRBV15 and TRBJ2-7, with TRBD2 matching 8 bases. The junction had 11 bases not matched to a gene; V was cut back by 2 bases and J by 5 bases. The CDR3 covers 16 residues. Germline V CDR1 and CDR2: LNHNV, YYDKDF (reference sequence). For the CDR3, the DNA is TGTGCCACCAGCAGATCCGCCGGCGGGGGGATCAACGAGCAGTACTTC. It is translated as CATSRSAGGGINEQYF.

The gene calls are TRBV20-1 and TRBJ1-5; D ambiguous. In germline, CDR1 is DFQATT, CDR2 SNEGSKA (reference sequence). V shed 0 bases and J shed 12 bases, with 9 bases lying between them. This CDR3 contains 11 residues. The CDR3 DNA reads TGCAGTGCTAGAGATCTCCATATCCAGCATTTT. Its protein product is CSARDLHIQHF.

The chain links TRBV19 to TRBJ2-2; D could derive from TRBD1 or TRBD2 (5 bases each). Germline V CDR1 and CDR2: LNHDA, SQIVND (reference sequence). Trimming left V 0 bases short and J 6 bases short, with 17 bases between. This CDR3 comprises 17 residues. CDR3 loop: CASSIDRGTSRAGELFF. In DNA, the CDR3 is TGTGCCAGTAGTATAGATCGGGGCACCAGTCGGGCCGGGGAGCTGTTTTTT.

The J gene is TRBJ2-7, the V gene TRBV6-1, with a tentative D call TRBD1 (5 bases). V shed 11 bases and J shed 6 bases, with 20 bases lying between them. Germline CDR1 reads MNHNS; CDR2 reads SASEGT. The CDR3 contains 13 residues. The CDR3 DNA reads TGTGCCCTTTGGGGCGGAGTAGGATCCGAGCAGTACTTC. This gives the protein CALWGGVGSEQYF.

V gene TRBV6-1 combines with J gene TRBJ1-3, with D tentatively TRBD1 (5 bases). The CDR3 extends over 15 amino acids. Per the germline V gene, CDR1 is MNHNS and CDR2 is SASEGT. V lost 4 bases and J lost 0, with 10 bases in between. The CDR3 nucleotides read TGTGCCAGCAGTGGACAGCGATACTCTGGAAACACCATATATTTT. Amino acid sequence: CASSGQRYSGNTIYF.

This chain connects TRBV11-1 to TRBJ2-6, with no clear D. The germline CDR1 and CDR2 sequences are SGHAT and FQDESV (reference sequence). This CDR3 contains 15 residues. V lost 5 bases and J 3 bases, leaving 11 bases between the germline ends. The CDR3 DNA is TGTGCCAGCAGCCGGGCTAGGGTTGGGGCCAACGTCCTGACTTTC. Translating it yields CASSRARVGANVLTF. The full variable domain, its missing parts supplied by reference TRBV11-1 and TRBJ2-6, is EAEVAQSPRYKITEKSQAVAFWCDPISGHATLYWYRQILGQGPELLVQFQDESVVDDSQLPKDRFSAERLKGVDSTLKIQPAELGDSAMYLCASSRARVGANVLTFGAGSRLTVL.

The CDR3 nucleotides read TGTGCCAGCAGTTCCCCCGATGGGTTGCCTGAAGCTTTCTTT. It is translated as CASSSPDGLPEAFF. This chain connects TRBV28 to TRBJ1-1; no definite D call. The CDR3 has 14 residues. The germline V and J ends were trimmed by 4 bases and 6 bases, with 15 bases remaining between them. Germline assignment: CDR1 MDHEN and CDR2 SYDVKM.

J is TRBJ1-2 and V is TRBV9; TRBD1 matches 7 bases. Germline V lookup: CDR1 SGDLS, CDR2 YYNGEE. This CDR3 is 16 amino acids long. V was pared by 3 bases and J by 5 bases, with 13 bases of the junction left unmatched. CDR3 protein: CASSDRGYFIMYGYTF. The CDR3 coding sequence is TGTGCCAGCAGCGACAGGGGTTACTTTATAATGTATGGCTACACCTTC.

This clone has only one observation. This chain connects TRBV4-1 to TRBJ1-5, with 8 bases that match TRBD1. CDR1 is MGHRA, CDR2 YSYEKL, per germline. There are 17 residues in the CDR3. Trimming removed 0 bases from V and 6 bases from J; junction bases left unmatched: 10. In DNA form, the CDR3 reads TGCGCCAGCAGCCAAGATCCCGGCAGGGGGCGCATTCAGCCCCAGCATTTT. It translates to CASSQDPGRGRIQPQHF.

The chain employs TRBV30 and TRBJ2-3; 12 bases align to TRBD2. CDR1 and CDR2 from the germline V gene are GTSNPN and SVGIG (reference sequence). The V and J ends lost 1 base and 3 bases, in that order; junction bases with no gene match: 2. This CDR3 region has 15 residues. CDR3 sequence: CAWSGGLAGTDTQYF. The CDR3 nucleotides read TGTGCCTGGAGTGGGGGACTAGCGGGTACAGATACGCAGTATTTT.